This T cell receptor (beta chain) was observed in a study of beta chain features in type 1 diabetes. Study-level background: Across every sample, roughly 100 million sorted cells were examined in total.

This clone was counted between two and nine times. Antigen: not known. TCRB transcripts that were expressed got sequenced, as all of the isolated RNA had been reverse transcribed. Produced via immunoSEQ multiplex PCR; TCRdb's table is partial and in-frame only. The profile covers hundreds of thousands of clones, with over 25% appearing a single time and roughly 0.066% taken by the ten largest. Study conclusions and caveats: More deletions and fewer insertions at VDJ junctions were seen in type 1 diabetes patients. Within patients, naive, central memory and Treg TCRB repertoires seemed more similar than within healthy donors.

This TCR derives from a young man in good health. Sequencing was performed on naive CD4+ T cells from blood.

CDR3 nucleotide sequence: TGTGCCATCAGTGAGTCCACGGGTATTCAGCCCCAGCATTTT. It codes for CAISESTGIQPQHF. The gene calls are TRBV10-3 and TRBJ1-5; D unresolved. The CDR3 covers 14 residues. V was cut by 0 bases and J by 6 bases, with 9 bases left in between. CDR1 ENHRY and CDR2 SYGVKD come from the germline V gene.